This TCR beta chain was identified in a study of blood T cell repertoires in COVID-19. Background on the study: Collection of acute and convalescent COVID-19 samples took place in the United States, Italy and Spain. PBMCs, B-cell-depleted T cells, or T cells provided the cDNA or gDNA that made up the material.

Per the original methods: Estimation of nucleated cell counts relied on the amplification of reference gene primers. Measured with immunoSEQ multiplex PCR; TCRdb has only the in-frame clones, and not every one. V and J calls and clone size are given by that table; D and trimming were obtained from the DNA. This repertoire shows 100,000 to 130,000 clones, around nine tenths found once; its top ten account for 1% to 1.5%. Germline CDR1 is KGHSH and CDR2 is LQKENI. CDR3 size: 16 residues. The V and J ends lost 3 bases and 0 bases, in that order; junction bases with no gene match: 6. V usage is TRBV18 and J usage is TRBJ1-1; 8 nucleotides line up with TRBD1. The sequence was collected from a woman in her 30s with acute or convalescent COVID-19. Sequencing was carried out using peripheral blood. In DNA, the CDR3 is TGTGCCAGCTCACCCGGGACAGGAACTCTGAACACTGAAGCTTTCTTT. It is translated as CASSPGTGTLNTEAFF.